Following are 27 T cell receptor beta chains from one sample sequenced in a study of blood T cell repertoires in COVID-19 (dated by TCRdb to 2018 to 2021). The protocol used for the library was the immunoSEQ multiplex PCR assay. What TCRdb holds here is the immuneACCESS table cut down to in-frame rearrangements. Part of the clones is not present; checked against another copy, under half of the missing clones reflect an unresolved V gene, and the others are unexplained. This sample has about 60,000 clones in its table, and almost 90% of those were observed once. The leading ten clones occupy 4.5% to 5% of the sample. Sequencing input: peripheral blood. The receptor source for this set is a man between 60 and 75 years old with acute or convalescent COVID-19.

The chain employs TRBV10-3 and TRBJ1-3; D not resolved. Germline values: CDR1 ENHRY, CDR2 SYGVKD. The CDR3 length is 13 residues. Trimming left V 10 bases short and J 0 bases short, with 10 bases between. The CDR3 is CATLEGSGNTIYF. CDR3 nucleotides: TGTGCCACCCTCGAGGGCTCTGGAAACACCATATATTTT.

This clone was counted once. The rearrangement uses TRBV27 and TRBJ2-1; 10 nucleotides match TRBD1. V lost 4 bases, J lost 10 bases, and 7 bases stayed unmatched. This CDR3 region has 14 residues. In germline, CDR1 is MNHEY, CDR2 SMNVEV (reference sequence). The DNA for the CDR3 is TGTGCCAGCAGTTCGACAGGGGGCCTAAACGAGCAGTTCTTC. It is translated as CASSSTGGLNEQFF.

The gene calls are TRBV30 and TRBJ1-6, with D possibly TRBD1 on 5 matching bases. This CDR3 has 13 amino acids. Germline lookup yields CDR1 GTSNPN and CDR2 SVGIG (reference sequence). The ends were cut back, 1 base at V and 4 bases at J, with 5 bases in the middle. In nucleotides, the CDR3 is TGTGCCTGGAGTGGACAGTATAATTCACCCCTCCACTTT. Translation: CAWSGQYNSPLHF.

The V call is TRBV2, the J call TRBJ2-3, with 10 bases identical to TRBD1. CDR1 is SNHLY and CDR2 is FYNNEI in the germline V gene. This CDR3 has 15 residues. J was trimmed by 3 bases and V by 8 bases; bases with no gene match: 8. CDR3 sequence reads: CASQRRDRGTDTQYF. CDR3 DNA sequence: TGTGCCAGCCAAAGAAGGGACAGGGGAACAGATACGCAGTATTTT. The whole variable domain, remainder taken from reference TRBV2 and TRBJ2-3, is EPEVTQTPSHQVTQMGQEVILRCVPISNHLYFYWYRQILGQKVEFLVSFYNNEISEKSEIFDDQFSVERPDGSNFTLKIRSTKLEDSAMYFCASQRRDRGTDTQYFGPGTRLTVL.

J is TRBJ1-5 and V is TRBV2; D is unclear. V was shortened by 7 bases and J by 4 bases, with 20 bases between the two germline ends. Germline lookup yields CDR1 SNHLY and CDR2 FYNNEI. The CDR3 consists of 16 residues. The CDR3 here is CASNGASGRGNQPQHF. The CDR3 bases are TGTGCCAGCAACGGTGCGAGCGGACGGGGAAATCAGCCCCAGCATTTT. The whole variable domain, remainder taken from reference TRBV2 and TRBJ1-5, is EPEVTQTPSHQVTQMGQEVILRCVPISNHLYFYWYRQILGQKVEFLVSFYNNEISEKSEIFDDQFSVERPDGSNFTLKIRSTKLEDSAMYFCASNGASGRGNQPQHFGDGTRLSIL.

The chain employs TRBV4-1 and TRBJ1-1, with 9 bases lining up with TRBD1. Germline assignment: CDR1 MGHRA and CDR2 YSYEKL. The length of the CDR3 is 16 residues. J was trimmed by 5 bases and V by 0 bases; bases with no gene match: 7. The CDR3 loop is CASSQDKRQGGTEAFF. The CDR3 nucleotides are TGCGCCAGCAGCCAAGATAAGAGACAGGGGGGGACTGAAGCTTTCTTT.

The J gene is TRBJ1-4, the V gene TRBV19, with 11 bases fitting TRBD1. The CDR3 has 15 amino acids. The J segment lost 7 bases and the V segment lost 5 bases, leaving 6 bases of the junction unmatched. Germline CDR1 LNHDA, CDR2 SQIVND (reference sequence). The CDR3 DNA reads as TGTGCCAGTAGTGCTAGGACAGGGGGCATTGAAAAACTGTTTTTT. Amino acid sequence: CASSARTGGIEKLFF.

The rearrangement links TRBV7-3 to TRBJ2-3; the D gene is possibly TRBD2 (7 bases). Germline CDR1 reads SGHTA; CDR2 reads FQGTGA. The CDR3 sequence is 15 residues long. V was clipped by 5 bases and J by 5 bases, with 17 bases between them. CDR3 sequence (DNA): TGTGCCAGCAGCCCCGCGGCGGGGGCTAGAGATACGCAGTATTTT. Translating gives CASSPAAGARDTQYF.

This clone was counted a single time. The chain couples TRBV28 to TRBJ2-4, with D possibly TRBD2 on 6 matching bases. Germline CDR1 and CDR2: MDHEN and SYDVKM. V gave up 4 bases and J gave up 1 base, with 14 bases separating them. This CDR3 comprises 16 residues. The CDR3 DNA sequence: TGTGCCAGCAGTTCCCCCGCGGAGGGGGCCAAAAACATTCAGTACTTC. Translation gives CASSSPAEGAKNIQYF.

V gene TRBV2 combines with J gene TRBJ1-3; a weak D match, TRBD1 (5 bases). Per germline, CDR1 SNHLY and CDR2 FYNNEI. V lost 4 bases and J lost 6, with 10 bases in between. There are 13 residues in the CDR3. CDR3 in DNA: TGTGCCAGCAGTGTCACAGGTGCAAACACCATATATTTT. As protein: CASSVTGANTIYF.

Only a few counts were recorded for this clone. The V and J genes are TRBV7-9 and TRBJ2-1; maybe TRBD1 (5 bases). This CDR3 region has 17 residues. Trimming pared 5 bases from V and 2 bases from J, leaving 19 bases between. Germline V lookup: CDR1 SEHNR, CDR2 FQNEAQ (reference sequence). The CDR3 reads CASSPPSLGLPYNEQFF. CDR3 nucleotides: TGTGCCAGCAGCCCGCCCTCCTTGGGGCTGCCCTACAATGAGCAGTTCTTC.

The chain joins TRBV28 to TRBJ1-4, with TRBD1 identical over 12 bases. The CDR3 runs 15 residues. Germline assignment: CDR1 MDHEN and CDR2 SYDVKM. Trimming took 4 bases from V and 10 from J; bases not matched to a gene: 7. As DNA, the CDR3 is TGTGCCAGCAGTTCCCCCGGGACAGGGGGCGGAAAACTGTTTTTT. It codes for CASSSPGTGGGKLFF.

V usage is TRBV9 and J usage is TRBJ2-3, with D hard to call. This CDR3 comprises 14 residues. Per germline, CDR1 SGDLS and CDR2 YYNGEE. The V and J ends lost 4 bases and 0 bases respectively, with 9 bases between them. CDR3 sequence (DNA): TGTGCCAGCAGCCCTCTCACTAGCACAGATACGCAGTATTTT. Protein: CASSPLTSTDTQYF. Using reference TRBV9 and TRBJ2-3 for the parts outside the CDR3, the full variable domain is DSGVTQTPKHLITATGQRVTLRCSPRSGDLSVYWYQQSLDQGLQFLIQYYNGEERAKGNILERFSAQQFPDLHSELNLSSLELGDSALYFCASSPLTSTDTQYFGPGTRLTVL.

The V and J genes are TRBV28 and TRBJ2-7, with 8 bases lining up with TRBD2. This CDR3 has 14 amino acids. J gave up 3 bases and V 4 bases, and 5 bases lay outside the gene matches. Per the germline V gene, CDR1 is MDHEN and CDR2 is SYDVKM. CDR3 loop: CASSSPGTSYEQYF. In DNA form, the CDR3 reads TGTGCCAGCAGTTCCCCCGGGACTAGCTACGAGCAGTACTTC. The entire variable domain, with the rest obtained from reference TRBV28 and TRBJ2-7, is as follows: DVKVTQSSRYLVKRTGEKVFLECVQDMDHENMFWYRQDPGLGLRLIYFSYDVKMKEKGDIPEGYSVSREKKERFSLILESASTNQTSMYLCASSSPGTSYEQYFGPGTRLTVT.

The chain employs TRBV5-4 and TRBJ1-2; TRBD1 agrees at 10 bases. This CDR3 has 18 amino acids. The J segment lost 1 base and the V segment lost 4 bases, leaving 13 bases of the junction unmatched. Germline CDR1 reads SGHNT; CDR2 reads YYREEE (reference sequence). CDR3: CASSLGKGTGDRNYGYTF. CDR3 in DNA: TGTGCCAGCAGCCTTGGAAAAGGGACAGGGGATCGTAACTATGGCTACACCTTC.

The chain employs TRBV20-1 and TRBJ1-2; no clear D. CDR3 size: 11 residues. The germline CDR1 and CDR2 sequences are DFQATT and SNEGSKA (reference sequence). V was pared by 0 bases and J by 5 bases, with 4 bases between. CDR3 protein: CSARDRYGYTF. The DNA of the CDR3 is TGCAGTGCTAGAGATCGGTATGGCTACACCTTC.

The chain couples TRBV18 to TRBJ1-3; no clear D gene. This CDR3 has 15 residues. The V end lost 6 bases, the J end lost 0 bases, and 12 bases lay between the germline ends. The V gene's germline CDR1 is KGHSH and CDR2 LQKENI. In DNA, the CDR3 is TGTGCCAGCTCTCATGACGGGAGCTCTGGAAACACCATATATTTT. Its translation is CASSHDGSSGNTIYF.

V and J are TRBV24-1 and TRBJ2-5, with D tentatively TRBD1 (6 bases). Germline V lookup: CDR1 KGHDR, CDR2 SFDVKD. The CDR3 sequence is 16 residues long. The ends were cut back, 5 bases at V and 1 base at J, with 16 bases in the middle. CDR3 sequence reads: CATSALHAQGQETQYF. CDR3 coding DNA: TGTGCCACCAGTGCCTTGCATGCACAGGGCCAAGAGACCCAGTACTTC.

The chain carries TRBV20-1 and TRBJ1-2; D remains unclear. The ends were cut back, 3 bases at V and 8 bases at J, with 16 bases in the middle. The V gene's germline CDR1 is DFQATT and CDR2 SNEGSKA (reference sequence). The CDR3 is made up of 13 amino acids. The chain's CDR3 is CSASGGQKKGYTF. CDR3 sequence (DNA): TGCAGTGCTAGTGGAGGTCAGAAAAAAGGCTACACCTTC.

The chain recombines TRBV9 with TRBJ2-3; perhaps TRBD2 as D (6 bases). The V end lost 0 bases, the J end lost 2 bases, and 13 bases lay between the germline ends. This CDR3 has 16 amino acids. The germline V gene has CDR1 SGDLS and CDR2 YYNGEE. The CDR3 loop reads CASSVAAGLLTDTQYF. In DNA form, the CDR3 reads TGTGCCAGCAGCGTAGCCGCGGGACTCCTCACAGATACGCAGTATTTT. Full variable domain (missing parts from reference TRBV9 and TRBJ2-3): DSGVTQTPKHLITATGQRVTLRCSPRSGDLSVYWYQQSLDQGLQFLIQYYNGEERAKGNILERFSAQQFPDLHSELNLSSLELGDSALYFCASSVAAGLLTDTQYFGPGTRLTVL.

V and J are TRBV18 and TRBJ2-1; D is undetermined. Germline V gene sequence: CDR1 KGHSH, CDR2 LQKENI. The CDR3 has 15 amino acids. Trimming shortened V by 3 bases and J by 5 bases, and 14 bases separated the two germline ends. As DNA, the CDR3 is TGTGCCAGCTCACCTTTTACGGCGGCCAACAATGAGCAGTTCTTC. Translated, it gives CASSPFTAANNEQFF.

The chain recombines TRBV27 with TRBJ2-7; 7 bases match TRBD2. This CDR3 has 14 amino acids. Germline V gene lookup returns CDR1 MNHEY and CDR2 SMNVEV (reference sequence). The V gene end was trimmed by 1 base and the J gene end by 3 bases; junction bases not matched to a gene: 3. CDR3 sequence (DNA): TGTGCCAGCAGTTTATGGCGGGAGCACTACGAGCAGTACTTC. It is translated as CASSLWREHYEQYF.

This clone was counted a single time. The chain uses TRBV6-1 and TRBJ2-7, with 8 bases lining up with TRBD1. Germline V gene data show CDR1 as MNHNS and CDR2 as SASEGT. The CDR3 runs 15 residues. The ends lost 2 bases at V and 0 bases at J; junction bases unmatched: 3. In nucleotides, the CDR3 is TGTGCCAGCAGTGAATGGCAGGGGGCCTCCTACGAGCAGTACTTC. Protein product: CASSEWQGASYEQYF.

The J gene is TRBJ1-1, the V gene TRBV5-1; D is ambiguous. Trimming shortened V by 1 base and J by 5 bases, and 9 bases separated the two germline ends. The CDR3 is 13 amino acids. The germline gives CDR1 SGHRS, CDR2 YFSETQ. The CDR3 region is CASSLSGGTEAFF. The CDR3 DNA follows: TGCGCCAGCAGCTTGTCAGGTGGTACTGAAGCTTTCTTT.

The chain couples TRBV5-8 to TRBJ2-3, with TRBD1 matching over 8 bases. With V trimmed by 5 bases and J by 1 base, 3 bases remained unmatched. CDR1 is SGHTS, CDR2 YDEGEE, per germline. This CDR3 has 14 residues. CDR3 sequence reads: CASRVTGGTDTQYF. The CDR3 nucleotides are TGTGCCAGCAGGGTGACAGGGGGCACAGATACGCAGTATTTT.

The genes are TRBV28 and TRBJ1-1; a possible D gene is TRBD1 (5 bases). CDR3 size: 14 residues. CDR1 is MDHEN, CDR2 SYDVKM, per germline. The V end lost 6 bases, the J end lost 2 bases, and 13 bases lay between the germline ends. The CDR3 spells CASRARTPNTEAFF. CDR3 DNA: TGTGCCAGCAGGGCCCGGACACCCAACACTGAAGCTTTCTTT.

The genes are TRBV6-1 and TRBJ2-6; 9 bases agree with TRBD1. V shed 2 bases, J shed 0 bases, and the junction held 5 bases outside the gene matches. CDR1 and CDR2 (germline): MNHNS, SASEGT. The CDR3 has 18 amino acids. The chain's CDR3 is CASSELGQGRSGANVLTF. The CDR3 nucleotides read TGTGCCAGCAGTGAATTGGGACAGGGTCGCTCTGGGGCCAACGTCCTGACTTTC.